This T cell receptor beta chain was identified in a study of T cell clones after liver transplantation. J gave up 5 bases and V 4 bases, and 13 bases lay outside the gene matches. This CDR3 is 16 amino acids long. The V gene's germline CDR1 is MRHNA and CDR2 SNTAGT. Clones were read by immunoSEQ multiplex PCR, and TCRdb kept only the in-frame ones, dropping some. The data show 55,000 to 70,000 clones, with nearly 95% seen just once and roughly 0.98% held by the top ten. The sample was CD4+ T cells from blood, taken approximately 26 months after liver transplant. The chain employs TRBV6-4 and TRBJ2-5; 7 nucleotides agree with TRBD2. The TCR comes from a human patient who received a liver transplant. The T cells may come from the graft donor. CDR3 loop: CASSGVSAGVGETQYF. CDR3 sequence (DNA): TGTGCCAGCAGTGGTGTCTCGGCGGGAGTAGGGGAGACCCAGTACTTC.